Reported below is one TCR beta chain. A read error may explain this, as a much larger clone is one base away. Using its own MiXCR run on the RT-PCR reads, TCRdb lists one record per CDR3 protein. The sample consists of about 680,000 distinct CDR3 sequences, over 12% of them appearing once. Germline V gene sequence: CDR1 SGHRS, CDR2 YFSETQ. J was trimmed by 7 bases and V by 5 bases; bases with no gene match: 14. This CDR3 is 16 amino acids long. The V call is TRBV5-1, the J call TRBJ2-7; 11 positions agree with TRBD2. Sample: memory CD4+ T cells from blood. This TCR was recovered from a female donor in good health, serving as a healthy control. In DNA form, the CDR3 reads TGCGCCAGCAGGCTAGCGGGAGGTTACTCCTACAATGAGCAGTACTTC. Encoded protein: CASRLAGGYSYNEQYF.